This TCR beta chain was sequenced in a study of shared clonotypes between healthy human individuals. Clones were read by immunoSEQ multiplex PCR, and TCRdb kept only the in-frame ones, dropping some. The sample lists under 1,900,000 clones, just under 99% occurring once. V lost 7 bases, J lost 3 bases, and 9 bases stayed unmatched. The CDR3 extends over 14 amino acids. Germline values: CDR1 SEHNR, CDR2 FQNEAQ (reference sequence). The chain combines TRBV7-9 with TRBJ2-7, with 7 bases fitting TRBD1. Sequences were obtained from naive CD4+ T cells sorted from blood. Subset specified: CD45RA+ positively selected. The receptor's source is a man aged 25 to 40 in good health. The CDR3: CASTPGQYVYEQYF. The CDR3 region has the DNA TGTGCCAGCACACCGGGACAGTACGTCTACGAGCAGTACTTC. The complete variable domain, with remaining parts taken from reference TRBV7-9 and TRBJ2-7, reads DTGVSQNPRHKITKRGQNVTFRCDPISEHNRLYWYRQTLGQGPEFLTYFQNEAQLEKSRLLSDRFSAERPKGSFSTLEIQRTEQGDSAMYLCASTPGQYVYEQYFGPGTRLTVT.